This entry features one T cell receptor beta chain sequence. The clone's antigen remains unknown. No base-level quality is on record; no much larger clone is a single base apart. The sample belongs to a study of T cell responses to AZD1222 COVID-19 vaccine (dated by TCRdb to 2020 to 2023). Context from the whole study: AZD1222 recipients given second doses at about 4 weeks or at about 12 weeks were pooled, since spike-specific TCR depth and breadth were not found to differ between the two schedules. Trial participants were enrolled by age into subgroups of 18-55, 56-69 and 70-plus years, and approximately 150, 30 and 60 TCR-sequenced participants, respectively, were included in these subgroups. A total of 230 or so trial participants underwent TCR sequencing, of whom some 210 received two doses of AZD1222 and around 26 received two doses of the MenACWY control vaccine.

Broader findings and caveats from the paper: Participants were mostly white British, with more females than males. The authors suggested clonal diversity may have been underestimated. Reportedly, almost half of the unique spike-specific TCRs recognized epitopes lying outside the regions that are mutated in the B.1.351 and B.1.1.7 variants. The 56-69-year group was small, and its depth increase did not reach significance, likely because of low power. CD4 TCRs associated with the vaccine covered the entire spike protein, and the dominant responses were in regions 160-218 and 743-854. Because no samples from the day 14 peak response were available, repertoires could be characterized only after the peak T cell response. Conclusions about previously exposed vaccinees are limited, since just six AZD1222 recipients were seropositive for SARS-CoV-2 at baseline. After two AZD1222 doses, spike-specific TCR breadth and depth were significantly higher than at day 0 and than in MenACWY recipients.

Based on the germline V gene (reference sequence), the CDR1 and CDR2 sequences are SGHKS and YYEKEE. The trim is 0 bases for V and 0 bases for J, with a gap of 7 bases between the germline ends. Including the terminal cysteine and phenylalanine, the CDR3 comprises 15 residues. Solely the CDR3 DNA is kept, with 45 bases framed from the first base. The CDR3 regions of human TCRbeta chains were subjected to immunosequencing. In the paper's pipeline: TCRs in the repertoires were matched against a reference library of SARS-CoV-2-specific TCRs that had been generated with the MIRA antigen-specificity platform. Breadth was defined as the fraction of unique TCRs that were SARS-CoV-2-associated, and depth was defined as the fraction of total T cells that were SARS-CoV-2-associated. Using the MIRA data, each spike-specific TCR was mapped to the spike region that the TCR reacts to and placed in a CD4 or CD8 class. Log10-transformed breadth and depth values were compared by one-way ANOVA with Sidak's multiple comparisons tests. TCRdb mirrors the immuneACCESS table, restricted to in-frame sequences. Some clones are absent from its copies; in checked studies, under half trace to an unresolved V gene, and the reason for the others is unknown. D and trimming were read from the DNA, whereas the V and J calls and clone size are those reported in that table. The sample table contains about 70,000 clones; only one count was recorded for roughly 89% of them. Together, the top ten hold roughly 10% of the sample.

The time point label on this specimen signifies: baseline before first vaccination. Vaccinee samples came from UK trials COV001 and COV002, including a single-blind randomized controlled phase 2/3 trial of AZD1222 (ChAdOx1 nCoV-19) in healthy adults. For TCRbeta chain sequencing, PBMC samples from trial participants were taken at day 0 and at day 28 after the second dose. This sequence was found in an adult in good health. The material was peripheral blood, obtained on day 0 of AZD1222 vaccination. This chain joins TRBV5-5 to TRBJ1-5, with the D gene uncertain. The DNA reads as follows: TGTGCCAGCAGCTTGGCCGTATATAGCAATCAGCCCCAGCATTTT. Its protein product is CASSLAVYSNQPQHF.